The 17 T cell receptor beta chains below come from one sample, sequenced in a study of spatial heterogeneity in lung cancer. Indicated time point: sample taken at primary tumor resection. Frozen PBMC, nontumor lung or tumor provided whole RNA, which was sequenced unsorted. TCRdb reanalysed the 5' RACE reads using MiXCR and keeps one entry per CDR3 protein. This table holds about 12,000 distinct CDR3 sequences, roughly 13% found once. Source: PBMCs, taken at surgery. These receptor sequences come from a female donor with early-stage non-small cell lung cancer.

This clonotype was recorded a few times. The rearrangement joins TRBV29-1 to TRBJ1-1; TRBD1 is a possible D gene (6 bases). This CDR3 comprises 14 residues. Germline values: CDR1 SQVTM, CDR2 ANQGSEA. V lost 4 bases and J 6 bases, leaving 18 bases between the germline ends. This CDR3 reads CSVVRGALNPEAFF. The CDR3 DNA sequence: TGCAGCGTTGTTCGGGGGGCGCTTAACCCTGAAGCTTTCTTT.

This clonotype was detected ten times or more. The chain uses TRBV6-2 or TRBV6-3 and TRBJ2-7; 8 bases fit TRBD2. CDR1 MNHEY and CDR2 SVGEGT come from the germline V gene. The CDR3 extends over 16 amino acids. V was pared by 6 bases and J by 3 bases, with 13 bases of the junction left unmatched. The CDR3 region is CASSPRGREANYEQYF. The CDR3 region has the DNA TGTGCCAGCAGCCCCCGAGGGCGGGAGGCCAACTACGAGCAGTACTTC.

The chain employs TRBV25-1 and TRBJ1-3, with D possibly being TRBD1 (6 bases). Trimming stripped 7 bases from V and 9 bases from J, with 19 bases between. Germline assignment: CDR1 MGHDK and CDR2 SYGVNS. CDR3 length equals 14 residues. The CDR3 sequence is CASTWGARGGTIYF. The CDR3 region has the DNA TGTGCCAGCACGTGGGGGGCGCGAGGTGGCACCATATATTTT. Using reference TRBV25-1 and TRBJ1-3 for the parts outside the CDR3, the full variable domain is EADIYQTPRYLVIGTGKKITLECSQTMGHDKMYWYQQDPGMELHLIHYSYGVNSTEKGDLSSESTVSRIRTEHFPLTLESARPSHTSQYLCASTWGARGGTIYFGEGSWLTVV.

This clonotype came up many times. The rearrangement joins TRBV7-2 to TRBJ2-1, with 10 bases that match TRBD2. The V and J ends lost 2 bases and 7 bases, in that order; junction bases with no gene match: 17. The length of the CDR3 is 19 residues. Looked up from germline, CDR1 is SGHTA and CDR2 is FQGNSA. This CDR3 reads CASSLYGPAASGSGNEQFF. CDR3 nucleotide sequence: TGTGCCAGCAGCTTATACGGTCCTGCGGCTAGCGGGAGCGGAAATGAGCAGTTCTTC.

V usage is TRBV28 and J usage is TRBJ2-7; tentatively, D is TRBD1 or TRBD2 (5 bases each). Trimming took off 5 bases at V and 6 bases at J, with 17 bases between the two ends. This CDR3 has 14 residues. CDR1 is MDHEN, CDR2 SYDVKM, per germline. The CDR3 is CASSELGTRGEQYF. DNA for the CDR3: TGTGCCAGCAGTGAACTAGGGACGAGGGGCGAGCAGTACTTC.

This clonotype counts as medium-sized. This chain connects TRBV28 to TRBJ1-5; TRBD1 is a possible D gene (6 bases). CDR1 MDHEN and CDR2 SYDVKM come from the germline V gene. This CDR3 spans 15 amino acids. V was shortened by 3 bases and J by 7 bases, with 16 bases between the two germline ends. CDR3 loop: CASSFGGAGGQPQHF. The DNA of the CDR3 is TGTGCCAGCAGTTTCGGGGGGGCTGGAGGGCAGCCCCAGCATTTT.

This clonotype is labeled medium-sized (0.01 to 0.1%). The CDR3 spells CASSQDERLAGPLVNYNEQFF. CDR3 in DNA: TGTGCCAGCAGCCAAGATGAGAGACTAGCGGGACCTCTCGTCAATTACAATGAGCAGTTCTTC. V gene TRBV3-2 combines with J gene TRBJ2-1; the table calls TRBD2, which could not be checked here. TRBV3-2 is reported as a pseudogene. This CDR3 is 21 amino acids long.

In its sample, this clonotype ranks as medium-sized (0.01 to 0.1%). This rearrangement joins TRBV3-1 to TRBJ2-7, with unresolved D. Trimming shortened V by 3 bases and J by 0 bases, and 0 bases separated the two germline ends. The CDR3 is 11 residues long. Germline CDR1 LGHDT, CDR2 YNNKEL (reference sequence). In DNA form, the CDR3 reads TGTGCCAGCAGCCACTCCTACGAGCAGTACTTC. Translating gives CASSHSYEQYF.

This clonotype is termed medium-sized. The V and J genes are TRBV6-5 and TRBJ2-7, with D possibly TRBD2 on 5 matching bases. The length of the CDR3 is 15 residues. Germline assignment: CDR1 MNHEY and CDR2 SVGAGI. The V and J ends lost 6 bases and 6 bases respectively, with 21 bases between them. CDR3 DNA: TGTGCCAGCAGCCTCGGGCCTCAAAGGGAGTTCGAGCAGTACTTC. It encodes CASSLGPQREFEQYF.

The chain employs TRBV5-6 and TRBJ2-1; 11 bases agree with TRBD2. CDR1 SGHDT and CDR2 YYEEEE come from the germline V gene. The CDR3 length is 14 residues. V was clipped by 1 base and J by 12 bases; unmatched bases: 6. The CDR3 loop is CASSLRTSGWSQFF. DNA of the CDR3: TGTGCCAGCAGCTTGCGGACTAGCGGGTGGTCGCAGTTCTTC.

This clonotype was observed many times. The chain has TRBV7-2 and TRBJ2-1; D call uncertain. The CDR3 covers 15 residues. Between the trimmed V and J ends, which lost 3 bases and 0 bases, there was a span of 9 bases. CDR1 and CDR2 from the germline V gene are SGHTA and FQGNSA. Here the CDR3 reads CASSFSQSSYNEQFF. CDR3 bases: TGTGCCAGCAGCTTTAGTCAGAGCTCCTACAATGAGCAGTTCTTC. Together with reference TRBV7-2 and TRBJ2-1, the CDR3 gives the full variable domain: GAGVSQSPSNKVTEKGKDVELRCDPISGHTALYWYRQSLGQGLEFLIYFQGNSAPDKSGLPSDRFSAERTGGSVSTLTIQRTQQEDSAVYLCASSFSQSSYNEQFFGPGTRLTVL.

This clonotype showed up many times. V usage is TRBV7-2 and J usage is TRBJ2-7; 7 bases align to TRBD1. Germline lookup yields CDR1 SGHTA and CDR2 FQGNSA. The CDR3 consists of 15 residues. The trim removed 3 bases at V and 0 bases at J, leaving 5 bases unmatched. CDR3 region: CASSFGTALSYEQYF. The CDR3 DNA sequence: TGTGCCAGCAGCTTTGGGACAGCCCTCTCCTACGAGCAGTACTTC.

The sample holds a few counts of this clonotype. The chain combines TRBV20-1 with TRBJ2-7; D may be TRBD2 (5 bases). Germline lookup yields CDR1 DFQATT and CDR2 SNEGSKA (reference sequence). The CDR3 runs 14 residues. V lost 3 bases, J lost 0 bases, and 12 bases lay in between. DNA for the CDR3: TGCAGTGCTAGTGCGAAGCGGCTCTCCTACGAGCAGTACTTC. Translated: CSASAKRLSYEQYF.

This clonotype was seen at least ten times. The CDR3 sequence: CASSPRLAGGPLARGELFF. Here the CDR3 DNA reads TGTGCCAGCAGCCCACGACTAGCGGGAGGGCCTCTCGCCCGCGGGGAGCTGTTTTTT. The chain uses TRBV11-2 and TRBJ2-2, with 14 nucleotides matching TRBD2. The V segment lost 5 bases and the J segment 7 bases; nucleotides outside the gene matches: 15. The length of the CDR3 is 19 residues. Per germline, CDR1 SGHAT and CDR2 FQNNGV.

The V call is TRBV20-1, the J call TRBJ2-7, with a tentative D call TRBD1 (5 bases). The CDR3 runs 15 residues. V gave up 3 bases and J gave up 0 bases, with 15 bases separating them. The germline CDR1 and CDR2 sequences are DFQATT and SNEGSKA (reference sequence). The CDR3 spells CSASPGHTTSYEQYF. In DNA, the CDR3 is TGCAGTGCTAGTCCCGGACATACCACCTCCTACGAGCAGTACTTC.

This clonotype was counted many times. The chain links TRBV30 to TRBJ1-1; D might be TRBD1 (6 bases). Trimming shortened V by 2 bases and J by 5 bases, and 12 bases separated the two germline ends. The CDR3 has 13 amino acids. Germline loops: CDR1 GTSNPN, CDR2 SVGIG (reference sequence). The CDR3 nucleotides are TGTGCCTGGAGTTCTCAGGGGTGGACTGAAGCTTTCTTT. Its translation is CAWSSQGWTEAFF.

There are a few counts of this clonotype. The chain carries TRBV3-1 and TRBJ1-2, with D unclear. Trimming stripped 4 bases from V and 6 bases from J, with 18 bases between. CDR3 length: 15 amino acids. The germline V gene has CDR1 LGHDT and CDR2 YNNKEL (reference sequence). The CDR3 DNA is TGTGCCAGCAGCCCGTGGGAGGGAGGCTTCGATGGCTACACCTTC. Its protein is CASSPWEGGFDGYTF.